One sample yielded the 2 T cell receptor beta chains listed below, sequenced in a study of blood T cell repertoires in COVID-19. The method was immunoSEQ multiplex PCR; TCRdb's version includes in-frame clones alone and lacks a portion of them. The sample lists roughly 290,000 clones, 70% to 90% occurring once. The sequenced sample was PBMCs or T cells enriched from blood (not recorded which). The receptor set was obtained from a young woman who had recovered from COVID-19.

The chain combines TRBV2 with TRBJ1-4, with D maybe TRBD1 (5 bases). Trimming shortened V by 7 bases and J by 4 bases, and 13 bases separated the two germline ends. CDR3 length: 14 amino acids. The germline gives CDR1 SNHLY, CDR2 FYNNEI. The CDR3 region is CASTRGWGNEKLFF. The CDR3, as DNA: TGTGCCAGCACCCGGGGGTGGGGTAATGAAAAACTGTTTTTT. The full variable domain, rest sourced from reference TRBV2 and TRBJ1-4, is EPEVTQTPSHQVTQMGQEVILRCVPISNHLYFYWYRQILGQKVEFLVSFYNNEISEKSEIFDDQFSVERPDGSNFTLKIRSTKLEDSAMYFCASTRGWGNEKLFFGSGTQLSVL.

V usage is TRBV4-1 and J usage is TRBJ2-7, with TRBD1 matching 7 bases. Germline V gene data show CDR1 as MGHRA and CDR2 as YSYEKL. The junction had 10 bases not matched to a gene; V was cut back by 3 bases and J by 2 bases. There are 16 residues in the CDR3. For the CDR3, the DNA is TGCGCCAGCAGCCAGGCCCCGACAGGGAACCCCTACGAGCAGTACTTC. Translation: CASSQAPTGNPYEQYF.